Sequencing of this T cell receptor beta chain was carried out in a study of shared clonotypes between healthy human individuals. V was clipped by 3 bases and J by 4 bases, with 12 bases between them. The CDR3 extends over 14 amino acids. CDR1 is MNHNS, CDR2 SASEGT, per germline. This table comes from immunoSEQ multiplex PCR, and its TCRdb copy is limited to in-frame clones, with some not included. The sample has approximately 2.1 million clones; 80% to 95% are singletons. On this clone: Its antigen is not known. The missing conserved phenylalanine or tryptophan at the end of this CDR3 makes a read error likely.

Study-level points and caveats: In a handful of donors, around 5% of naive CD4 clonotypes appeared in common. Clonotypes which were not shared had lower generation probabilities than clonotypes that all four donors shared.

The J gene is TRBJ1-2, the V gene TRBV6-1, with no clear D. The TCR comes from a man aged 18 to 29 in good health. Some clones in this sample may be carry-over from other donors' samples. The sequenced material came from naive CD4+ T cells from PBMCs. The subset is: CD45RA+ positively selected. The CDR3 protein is CASSDGQAGYGYTL. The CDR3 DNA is TGTGCCAGCAGTGACGGCCAGGCTGGCTATGGCTACACCCTC.